The T cell receptor beta chain under discussion was sequenced for a study of shared clonotypes between healthy human individuals. As for the study in general: A couple of female and a few male donors aged 18 to 49 were enrolled.

This clone was picked up one time. Between the trimmed V and J ends, which lost 4 bases and 2 bases, there was a span of 14 bases. The CDR3 runs to 15 residues. From germline, CDR1 is SGHDN and CDR2 FVKESK. How the authors handled the data: Filtering differed for immunoSEQ, which gave only junction sequences without quality scores. The data were produced by immunoSEQ multiplex PCR, yet TCRdb's version contains in-frame clones alone and is incomplete. V and J calls and clone size are given by that table; D and trimming were obtained from the DNA. The sample carries around 510,000 clones, around 76% recorded once.

This TCR came from a woman between 35 and 50 years old in good health. Some clones in this sample may be carry-over from other donors' samples. The sequenced sample consisted of PBMCs. V usage is TRBV14 and J usage is TRBJ1-2, with D possibly being TRBD1 (5 bases). The CDR3 coding sequence is TGTGCCAGCAGCCCTCCCAGGGTTGACAACTATGGCTACACCTTC. Encoded protein: CASSPPRVDNYGYTF. The full variable domain, in which reference TRBV14 and TRBJ1-2 provide the parts outside the CDR3, is EAGVTQFPSHSVIEKGQTVTLRCDPISGHDNLYWYRRVMGKEIKFLLHFVKESKQDESGMPNNRFLAERTGGTYSTLKVQPAELEDSGVYFCASSPPRVDNYGYTFGSGTRLTVV.